A selection of T cell receptor beta chains follows, all from one sample in a study of regulatory T cells in long-lasting Graves disease. TCRdb re-called the multiplex PCR reads with MiXCR, one entry per CDR3 protein. The sample holds 450,000 to 650,000 distinct CDR3 sequences, 15% to 20% seen once. The sample was also reused in another study, on T cells in Graves' hyperthyroidism and ophthalmopathy.

This sample comprised peripheral blood mononuclear cells (PBMCs), obtained at new diagnosis, from a patient treated with antithyroid drugs. These receptors all stem from a woman aged 35-65 years with Graves disease. CDR3s include the opening cysteine and the closing phenylalanine or tryptophan.

v_gene,j_gene,CDR3aa
TRBV9,TRBJ2-1,CASSGYSSGGDEQFF
TRBV2,TRBJ2-6,CARGTGDGANVLTF
TRBV18,TRBJ1-2,CASSRRVQGYTF
TRBV13,TRBJ1-1,CASSSHTWGRGTEAFF
TRBV5-4,TRBJ2-3,CASRGDPGTTDTQYF
TRBV7-2,TRBJ2-3,CASSFGGGGQDTQYF
TRBV12-3/TRBV12-4,TRBJ1-2,CASSPAGTGFGYTF
TRBV10-3,TRBJ1-1,CAISGLRYTEAFF
TRBV19,TRBJ1-3,CASSIDPFDTIYF
TRBV6-5,TRBJ2-7,CASSYSSGGLAYEQYF
TRBV20-1,TRBJ2-1,CSASRTGINEQFF
TRBV3-1,TRBJ1-1,CASSRGQENTEAFF
TRBV19,TRBJ2-1,CASSMGGPYNEQFF
TRBV12-3/TRBV12-4,TRBJ2-5,CASSLSSGGTGIQETQYF
TRBV3-1,TRBJ1-1,CASSQGGGGGGAFF
TRBV19,TRBJ1-5,CASSTEGVVENQPQHF
TRBV2,TRBJ2-3,CASSAQSRDTQYF
TRBV11-3,TRBJ2-1,CAGSLDRGSYNEQFF
TRBV2,TRBJ1-1,CASSYDDRARTEAFF
TRBV12-3/TRBV12-4,TRBJ1-2,CASSSNRVAYDYTF
TRBV20-1,TRBJ2-7,CSATMSDSGANEQYF
TRBV6-1,TRBJ1-1,CASRADSGAEAFF
TRBV6-5,TRBJ2-3,CASSSTVTQYF
TRBV3-1,TRBJ1-6,CASSPGTGTNSPLHF
TRBV6-1,TRBJ1-2,CASTMDEANYGYTF
TRBV7-9,TRBJ2-7,CASTADRGRPYEQYF
TRBV11-3,TRBJ2-1,CASSLLPGQPDNEQFF
TRBV24-1,TRBJ1-6,CATSDLTRRRGGRSNSPLHF
TRBV19,TRBJ2-1,CASIAGGNHNEQFF
TRBV30,TRBJ2-7,CAWSVTSGGGGEQYF
TRBV6-5,TRBJ2-5,CASSYYPAETQYF
TRBV12-3/TRBV12-4,TRBJ2-1,CASRLAGGAYNEQFF
TRBV2,TRBJ1-1,CASSGYTEAFF
TRBV7-6,TRBJ2-1,CASSGVLRGHEQFF
TRBV29-1,TRBJ2-3,CSVEDPLAGAYTDTQYF
TRBV19,TRBJ2-4,CASSGGYQGANIQYF
TRBV4-1,TRBJ2-3,CASSQVIAGGRNTDTQYF
TRBV11-3,TRBJ2-1,CASSLASSSGAYNEQFF
TRBV28,TRBJ2-4,CASTPRAKNIQYF
TRBV4-1,TRBJ1-1,CASSSRARSNTEAFF
TRBV12-3/TRBV12-4,TRBJ2-3,CASTQGLAGGRDTQYF
TRBV12-3/TRBV12-4,TRBJ1-2,CASRGGGDYGYTF
TRBV3-1,TRBJ2-7,CASSPGPGFEQYF
TRBV29-1,TRBJ1-3,CSVLTGIPSRNTIYF
TRBV6-6,TRBJ1-2,CASSYSGRANYGYTF
TRBV27,TRBJ1-1,CASSFQGGNTEAFF
TRBV12-5,TRBJ1-1,CASGLGGTTSSTEAFF
TRBV11-2,TRBJ2-7,CASSTRDRGGEQYF
TRBV25-1,TRBJ2-1,CASSAETGKLNEQFF
TRBV10-2,TRBJ1-1,CASSGGGGLVVNTEAFF
TRBV7-2,TRBJ2-7,CASSRSGGASSYEQYF
TRBV20-1,TRBJ1-6,CSAPRGGNSPLHF
TRBV6-1,TRBJ2-7,CASSGTSRGYEQYF
TRBV18,TRBJ2-7,CASSPGVDEQYF